Listed here are 3 T cell receptor beta chains from one sample, sequenced in a study of T cells in localized non-small cell lung cancer. The protocol was immunoSEQ multiplex PCR, while the TCRdb copy is restricted to in-frame clones and leaves out a portion. The sample shows more than 12,000 clones, more than 80% of them seen only once. The specimen was peripheral blood, collected before any cancer treatment. Receptor source: a woman aged 40 to 75 with stage I lung adenocarcinoma.

V gene TRBV27 combines with J gene TRBJ1-6; TRBD1 might be the D (6 bases). The CDR3 is 15 residues long. V was cut by 8 bases and J by 8 bases, with 19 bases left in between. CDR1 is MNHEY, CDR2 SMNVEV, per germline (reference sequence). CDR3 protein: CASSGGRGPDSPLHF. CDR3 DNA: TGTGCCAGCTCCGGGGGCAGGGGACCTGATTCACCCCTCCACTTT.

The chain links TRBV5-1 to TRBJ2-5, with 9 bases fitting TRBD2. The germline CDR1 and CDR2 sequences are SGHRS and YFSETQ. This CDR3 has 17 residues. V lost 3 bases, J lost 3 bases, and 12 bases stayed unmatched. The CDR3 spells CASSSGLAGLREETQYF. The CDR3 DNA follows: TGCGCCAGCAGCTCTGGGCTAGCGGGGTTGAGAGAAGAGACCCAGTACTTC.

In DNA form, the CDR3 reads TGTGCCAGTAGTATACTTGGGCTTGGCTACACCTTC. It yields the protein CASSILGLGYTF. The gene calls are TRBV19 and TRBJ1-2, with D unresolved. Trimming left V 2 bases short and J 7 bases short, with 8 bases between. Germline values: CDR1 LNHDA, CDR2 SQIVND (reference sequence). The CDR3 is 12 residues long. The entire variable domain, with the rest obtained from reference TRBV19 and TRBJ1-2, is as follows: DGGITQSPKYLFRKEGQNVTLSCEQNLNHDAMYWYRQDPGQGLRLIYYSQIVNDFQKGDIAEGYSVSREKKESFPLTVTSAQKNPTAFYLCASSILGLGYTFGSGTRLTVV.